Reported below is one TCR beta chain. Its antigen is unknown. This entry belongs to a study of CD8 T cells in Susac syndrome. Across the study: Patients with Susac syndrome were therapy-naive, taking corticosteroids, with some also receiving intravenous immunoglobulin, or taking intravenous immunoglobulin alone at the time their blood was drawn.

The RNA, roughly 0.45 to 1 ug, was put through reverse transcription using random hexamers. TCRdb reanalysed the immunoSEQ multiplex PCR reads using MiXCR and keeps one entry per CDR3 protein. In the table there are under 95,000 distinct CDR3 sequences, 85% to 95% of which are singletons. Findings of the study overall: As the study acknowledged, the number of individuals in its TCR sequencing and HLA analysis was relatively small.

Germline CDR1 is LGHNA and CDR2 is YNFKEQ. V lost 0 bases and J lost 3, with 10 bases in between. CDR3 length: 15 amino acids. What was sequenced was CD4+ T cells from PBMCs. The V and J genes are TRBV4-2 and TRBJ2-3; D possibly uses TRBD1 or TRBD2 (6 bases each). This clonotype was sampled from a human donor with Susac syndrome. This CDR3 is CASSQDLGGTDTQYF. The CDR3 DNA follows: TGTGCCAGCAGCCAAGACCTAGGGGGGACAGATACGCAGTATTTT.